This T cell receptor beta chain originates from a study of blood T cell repertoires in COVID-19. Study background: In each case, the material was cDNA or gDNA derived from T cells, B-cell-depleted T cells, or PBMCs.

Authors' analysis steps: Nucleated cell number was recorded as an estimate derived from reference gene primer amplification. Sequencing was performed with immunoSEQ multiplex PCR; in TCRdb, only in-frame clones are kept and a portion is missing. V and J calls and clone size follow that table, whereas D and trimming were derived from the DNA. The table has 130,000 or so clones, roughly 80% seen once. The CDR3 is 15 residues long. V was shortened by 2 bases and J by 8 bases, with 13 bases between the two germline ends. Germline V gene data show CDR1 as SGHAT and CDR2 as FQNNGV. The receptor was isolated from a human donor in a cohort sampled during active COVID-19. The source material was peripheral blood. The chain couples TRBV11-2 to TRBJ1-6; D call uncertain. The CDR3 DNA reads as TGTGCCAGCAGCTTAACCCGGGGAGCGGATTCACCCCTCCACTTT. The encoded protein is CASSLTRGADSPLHF.